These 25 T cell receptor beta chains originate from one sample sequenced in a study of identical twins. TCRdb passed the 5' RACE reads through MiXCR, listing each CDR3 protein once. The table lists approximately 630,000 distinct CDR3 sequences, just over 7% of them singletons. These data were likewise used in another study, on yellow fever vaccine responses in identical twins.

Material for sequencing was PBMCs. The source is a woman younger than 30 in good health.

This clonotype was seen more than once but under ten times. The chain recombines TRBV7-9 with TRBJ1-4, with D hard to call. CDR1 is SEHNR and CDR2 is FQNEAQ in the germline V gene (reference sequence). The CDR3 consists of 14 residues. Trimming took 0 bases from V and 0 from J, leaving 2 bases between them. As DNA, the CDR3 is TGTGCCAGCAGCTTAGCTTCAACTAATGAAAAACTGTTTTTT. It is translated as CASSLASTNEKLFF. Full variable domain (outside the CDR3, taken from reference TRBV7-9 and TRBJ1-4): DTGVSQNPRHKITKRGQNVTFRCDPISEHNRLYWYRQTLGQGPEFLTYFQNEAQLEKSRLLSDRFSAERPKGSFSTLEIQRTEQGDSAMYLCASSLASTNEKLFFGSGTQLSVL.

V is TRBV24-1 and J is TRBJ2-3; TRBD1 matches 9 bases. CDR1 is KGHDR, CDR2 SFDVKD, per germline. There are 16 residues in the CDR3. V was pared by 4 bases and J by 1 base, with 5 bases of the junction left unmatched. The CDR3 bases are TGTGCCACCAGTGACCGTCGACAGGGGGGCACAGATACGCAGTATTTT. It yields the protein CATSDRRQGGTDTQYF.

About this clonotype: This sequence may be a read error, since a much larger clone differs from it by one base. V is TRBV12-3 or TRBV12-4 and J is TRBJ2-2; a possible D gene is TRBD1 (5 bases). The length of the CDR3 is 14 residues. The V and J ends lost 4 bases and 5 bases respectively, with 11 bases between them. In nucleotides, the CDR3 is TGTGCCAGCAGTTGTGGGGCTCGGACCGGGGAGCTGTTTTTT. It codes for CASSCGARTGELFF.

This clonotype appeared many times. This rearrangement joins TRBV27 to TRBJ2-1; D is perhaps TRBD2 (5 bases). Germline loops: CDR1 MNHEY, CDR2 SMNVEV (reference sequence). The CDR3 totals 16 residues. Deletions cut 8 bases from V and 8 bases from J, with 25 bases between. The CDR3 here is CASSLRRTSPGHEQFF. The CDR3 DNA is TGTGCCAGCTCCCTGCGGAGGACCTCCCCAGGACATGAGCAGTTCTTC.

About this clonotype: A single base separates this from a much larger clone, so it may be a read error. The chain employs TRBV2 and TRBJ2-7; D is unclear. Trimming shortened V by 5 bases and J by 3 bases, and 8 bases separated the two germline ends. CDR1 SNHLY and CDR2 FYNNEI come from the germline V gene. This CDR3 is 12 amino acids long. The CDR3 region is CASSISSYEQYF. CDR3 sequence (DNA): TGTGCCAGCAGTATTAGTAGCTACGAGCAGTACTTC.

The sample holds many counts of this clonotype. The chain uses TRBV5-6 and TRBJ1-1; D call uncertain. Between the trimmed V and J ends, which lost 2 bases and 7 bases, there was a span of 6 bases. Looked up from germline, CDR1 is SGHDT and CDR2 is YYEEEE. The CDR3 extends over 11 amino acids. CDR3 nucleotide sequence: TGTGCCAGCAGCTTAGGCATTGAAGCTTTCTTT. Translation: CASSLGIEAFF.

A few counts support this clonotype. The gene calls are TRBV28 and TRBJ1-4; TRBD1 might be the D (5 bases). Germline CDR1 reads MDHEN; CDR2 reads SYDVKM. The CDR3 is made up of 14 amino acids. Trimming left V 5 bases short and J 8 bases short, with 15 bases between. Here the CDR3 DNA reads TGTGCCAGCAGTGGGACCAATATGGGGGAAAAACTGTTTTTT. Protein product: CASSGTNMGEKLFF.

V gene TRBV7-9 combines with J gene TRBJ2-7; TRBD2 matches 8 bases. The V and J ends lost 0 bases and 5 bases, in that order; junction bases with no gene match: 9. Germline loops: CDR1 SEHNR, CDR2 FQNEAQ (reference sequence). This CDR3 is built from 16 residues. CDR3 bases: TGTGCCAGCAGCTTAGCCCCACTAGCGGCAGACCACGAGCAGTACTTC. It yields the protein CASSLAPLAADHEQYF. Based on the CDR3 plus reference TRBV7-9 and TRBJ2-7, the full variable domain is DTGVSQNPRHKITKRGQNVTFRCDPISEHNRLYWYRQTLGQGPEFLTYFQNEAQLEKSRLLSDRFSAERPKGSFSTLEIQRTEQGDSAMYLCASSLAPLAADHEQYFGPGTRLTVT.

The chain carries TRBV14 and TRBJ2-6; D is perhaps TRBD1 or TRBD2 (5 bases each). The germline V and J ends were trimmed by 6 bases and 0 bases, with 12 bases remaining between them. This CDR3 spans 16 amino acids. Germline lookup yields CDR1 SGHDN and CDR2 FVKESK. The CDR3 here is CASRNTGLSGANVLTF. CDR3 nucleotides: TGTGCCAGCAGGAACACAGGACTCTCTGGGGCCAACGTCCTGACTTTC.

V is TRBV3-1 and J is TRBJ1-1; 7 nucleotides align to TRBD1. The CDR3 totals 14 residues. After removal of 7 bases from V and 3 bases from J, the junction contained 8 bases not matched to a gene. The V gene's germline CDR1 is LGHDT and CDR2 YNNKEL (reference sequence). CDR3 region: CASKEGAIHTEAFF. As DNA, the CDR3 is TGTGCCAGCAAGGAGGGGGCGATCCACACTGAAGCTTTCTTT. Combining the CDR3 with reference TRBV3-1 and TRBJ1-1 gives the whole variable domain DTAVSQTPKYLVTQMGNDKSIKCEQNLGHDTMYWYKQDSKKFLKIMFSYNNKELIINETVPNRFSPKSPDKAHLNLHINSLELGDSAVYFCASKEGAIHTEAFFGQGTRLTVV.

This clonotype has ten or more counts. V is TRBV27 and J is TRBJ2-2; D is possibly TRBD1 or TRBD2 (6 bases each). This CDR3 has 15 amino acids. The ends were cut back, 2 bases at V and 4 bases at J, with 11 bases in the middle. The germline gives CDR1 MNHEY, CDR2 SMNVEV (reference sequence). Written as DNA, the CDR3 is TGTGCCAGCAGTTTAGAGGGGGGTCGCACCGGGGAGCTGTTTTTT. Translated: CASSLEGGRTGELFF.

This clonotype was seen a handful of times. The chain links TRBV5-1 to TRBJ2-2; no clear D. V was shortened by 5 bases and J by 2 bases, with 7 bases between the two germline ends. Germline CDR1 reads SGHRS; CDR2 reads YFSETQ. The CDR3 loop spans 13 amino acids. CDR3 nucleotide sequence: TGCGCCAGCAGACCAGTAAACACCGGGGAGCTGTTTTTT. The encoded protein is CASRPVNTGELFF. The entire variable domain, with the rest obtained from reference TRBV5-1 and TRBJ2-2, is as follows: KAGVTQTPRYLIKTRGQQVTLSCSPISGHRSVSWYQQTPGQGLQFLFEYFSETQRNKGNFPGRFSGRQFSNSRSEMNVSTLELGDSALYLCASRPVNTGELFFGEGSRLTVL.

This clonotype was seen many times. This chain links TRBV28 with TRBJ2-2; D call uncertain. The germline V gene encodes CDR1 MDHEN and CDR2 SYDVKM. This CDR3 comprises 14 residues. V dropped 2 bases and J dropped 3 bases, with 7 bases sitting between them. The CDR3 bases are TGTGCCAGCAGTTTACGGACCTACACCGGGGAGCTGTTTTTT. Amino acid sequence: CASSLRTYTGELFF.

The table lists this clonotype with a few counts. This sequence joins TRBV20-1 and TRBJ2-2; 9 bases map to TRBD1. This CDR3 has 18 residues. Germline CDR1 is DFQATT and CDR2 is SNEGSKA (reference sequence). The trim removed 1 base at V and 1 base at J, leaving 10 bases unmatched. This CDR3 reads CSARARDRAPLNTGELFF. The CDR3 DNA reads TGCAGTGCTAGAGCTCGGGACAGGGCCCCCCTGAACACCGGGGAGCTGTTTTTT.

The gene calls are TRBV5-1 and TRBJ2-5; TRBD2 aligns across 8 bases. CDR3 length: 15 amino acids. V dropped 5 bases and J dropped 4; count of bases not matched to a gene: 10. Germline V CDR1 and CDR2: SGHRS, YFSETQ. This CDR3 is CASSLAGSRGETQYF. CDR3 bases: TGCGCCAGCAGTTTAGCGGGATCTAGGGGAGAGACCCAGTACTTC.

This clonotype occurred many times. The rearrangement joins TRBV12-3 or TRBV12-4 to TRBJ1-2; a possible D gene is TRBD1 (5 bases). The CDR3 totals 14 residues. The V and J ends lost 5 bases and 0 bases respectively, with 10 bases between them. The CDR3 protein is CASSPQATNYGYTF. The CDR3 DNA reads as TGTGCCAGCAGTCCACAGGCGACTAACTATGGCTACACCTTC.

This clonotype was detected only a few times. The chain is built from TRBV4-1 and TRBJ2-1, with 11 bases aligning to TRBD2. V lost 2 bases to trimming and J lost 7 bases; unmatched junction nucleotides: 10. From germline, CDR1 is MGHRA and CDR2 YSYEKL. The CDR3 is 17 amino acids. The DNA for the CDR3 is TGCGCCAGCAGCCAACCCTTTACTAGCGGGGGTCTTAATGAGCAGTTCTTC. Translating gives CASSQPFTSGGLNEQFF.

The genes are TRBV7-9 and TRBJ2-4, with 9 positions matching TRBD1. The CDR3 extends over 14 amino acids. CDR1 and CDR2 from the germline V gene are SEHNR and FQNEAQ (reference sequence). J gave up 9 bases and V 4 bases, and 7 bases lay outside the gene matches. CDR3 in DNA: TGTGCCAGCAGCTCGGGACAGGGTAATCCCATTCAGTACTTC. It is translated as CASSSGQGNPIQYF.

In its sample, this clonotype was seen many times. The chain couples TRBV5-1 to TRBJ1-2; D ambiguous. Looked up from germline, CDR1 is SGHRS and CDR2 is YFSETQ. The CDR3 spans 13 residues. The V gene lost 1 base and the J gene lost 6 bases, with 10 bases spanning the gap. CDR3 nucleotides: TGCGCCAGCAGCTTGAGCGGGGAGCATGGCTACACCTTC. Protein product: CASSLSGEHGYTF.

The chain has TRBV7-2 and TRBJ2-1; the D is unclear. The V end lost 5 bases, the J end lost 3 bases, and 17 bases lay between the germline ends. The CDR3 is 16 amino acids. The germline V gene has CDR1 SGHTA and CDR2 FQGNSA. The CDR3 spells CASSHGSPLGYNEQFF. In DNA form, the CDR3 reads TGTGCCAGCAGCCACGGGTCCCCCCTCGGCTACAATGAGCAGTTCTTC.

This clonotype was seen a handful of times. CDR3 amino acids: CASSGRRTSGGPPDTQYF. The CDR3, as DNA: TGCGCCAGCAGCGGCAGAAGAACGAGCGGGGGGCCTCCAGATACGCAGTATTTT. The chain combines TRBV5-1 with TRBJ2-3; 9 nucleotides line up with TRBD2. V was clipped by 4 bases and J by 4 bases; unmatched bases: 16. Looked up from germline, CDR1 is SGHRS and CDR2 is YFSETQ. This CDR3 is 18 amino acids long.

This clonotype was observed a few times. The V gene is TRBV12-3 or TRBV12-4, the J gene TRBJ1-2; D is unclear. Trimming removed 5 bases at V and 3 bases at J, with 7 bases between. This CDR3 comprises 12 residues. CDR3 DNA: TGTGCCAGCAGTCCGGAGGACTATGGCTACACCTTC. Translating gives CASSPEDYGYTF.

The V and J genes are TRBV6-1 and TRBJ2-7, with no clear D. The CDR3 sequence is 14 residues long. V lost 2 bases, J lost 0 bases, and 8 bases lay in between. Germline V gene lookup returns CDR1 MNHNS and CDR2 SASEGT. The chain's CDR3 is CASSETSISYEQYV. The DNA of the CDR3 is TGTGCCAGCAGTGAAACCTCAATCTCCTACGAGCAGTACGTC.

The V call is TRBV4-1, the J call TRBJ2-4; D not certain. This CDR3 has 15 residues. The V gene lost 6 bases and the J gene lost 10 bases, with 22 bases spanning the gap. Germline assignment: CDR1 MGHRA and CDR2 YSYEKL. The CDR3 loop reads CASSHPDVPRRIQYF. The CDR3 DNA reads as TGCGCCAGCAGTCACCCGGATGTACCGAGGCGGATTCAGTACTTC.

The sample holds many counts of this clonotype. V is TRBV4-1 and J is TRBJ2-7; D call uncertain. The germline V gene encodes CDR1 MGHRA and CDR2 YSYEKL. Trimming stripped 0 bases from V and 3 bases from J, with 12 bases between. The CDR3 runs to 15 residues. The CDR3 protein is CASSQDAFPDYEQYF. The CDR3 nucleotides read TGCGCCAGCAGCCAAGATGCTTTCCCTGACTACGAGCAGTACTTC.